This entry lists 20 T cell receptor beta chains sequenced from one sample in a study of blood T cell repertoires in COVID-19. Produced via immunoSEQ multiplex PCR; TCRdb's table is partial and in-frame only. The table includes under 30,000 clones, 84% detected once. Sequenced input: peripheral blood. Receptors were obtained from an elderly man with active COVID-19.

The rearrangement joins TRBV3-1 (or the pseudogene TRBV3-2) to TRBJ1-2, with 8 bases identical to TRBD1. Germline CDR1 LGHDT, CDR2 YNNKEL (reference sequence). V was pared by 1 base and J by 5 bases, with 3 bases of the junction left unmatched. There are 14 residues in the CDR3. DNA of the CDR3: TGTGCCAGCAGCCAAGCAAGGACAGGGTATGGCTACACCTTC. Encoded protein: CASSQARTGYGYTF.

The chain carries TRBV9 and TRBJ1-6, with D possibly TRBD1 on 5 matching bases. The V gene lost 4 bases and the J gene lost 0 bases, with 14 bases spanning the gap. Germline values: CDR1 SGDLS, CDR2 YYNGEE. The CDR3 runs 17 residues. CDR3 sequence reads: CASSLTGGRSYNSPLHF. DNA for the CDR3: TGTGCCAGCAGCCTCACAGGTGGACGCTCCTATAATTCACCCCTCCACTTT.

Only a few counts were recorded for this clone. V is TRBV4-1 and J is TRBJ1-3; TRBD1 agrees at 7 bases. V was pared by 0 bases and J by 2 bases, with 10 bases of the junction left unmatched. Germline-derived CDR1 and CDR2 are MGHRA and YSYEKL. The CDR3 length is 18 residues. The CDR3 nucleotides read TGCGCCAGCAGCCAAGACGCTTTACCTACAGGGGCTGGAAACACCATATATTTT. It codes for CASSQDALPTGAGNTIYF.

The V gene is TRBV7-8, the J gene TRBJ2-3; TRBD2 might be the D (6 bases). The CDR3 extends over 15 amino acids. The ends were cut back, 5 bases at V and 0 bases at J, with 12 bases in the middle. Germline-derived CDR1 and CDR2 are SGHVS and FQNEAQ. CDR3 in DNA: TGTGCCAGCAGCCCAACTAGCTCGAGCACAGATACGCAGTATTTT. This codes for CASSPTSSSTDTQYF. Full variable domain (remainder filled in from reference TRBV7-8 and TRBJ2-3): GAGVSQSPRYKVAKRGQDVALRCDPISGHVSLFWYQQALGQGPEFLTYFQNEAQLDKSGLPSDRFFAERPEGSVSTLKIQRTQQEDSAVYLCASSPTSSSTDTQYFGPGTRLTVL.

The V call is TRBV5-4, the J call TRBJ2-2, with 7 bases aligning to TRBD1. Losses at the gene ends were 2 bases for V and 4 bases for J; bases not matched to a gene: 5. There are 15 residues in the CDR3. The V gene's germline CDR1 is SGHNT and CDR2 YYREEE (reference sequence). CDR3 DNA: TGTGCCAGCAGCTTTGGGGGACAGTCCACCGGGGAGCTGTTTTTT. Its translation: CASSFGGQSTGELFF.

V gene TRBV7-7 combines with J gene TRBJ2-2; TRBD1 matches at 7 bases. This CDR3 region has 15 residues. J was trimmed by 5 bases and V by 5 bases; bases with no gene match: 8. CDR1 SSHAT and CDR2 FNYEAQ come from the germline V gene (reference sequence). This CDR3 is CASSPGTERTGELFF. DNA of the CDR3: TGTGCCAGCAGCCCAGGGACAGAAAGAACCGGGGAGCTGTTTTTT. The whole variable domain, filled in from reference TRBV7-7 and TRBJ2-2, reads GAGVSQSPRYKVTKRGQDVTLRCDPISSHATLYWYQQALGQGPEFLTYFNYEAQPDKSGLPSDRFSAERPEGSISTLTIQRTEQRDSAMYRCASSPGTERTGELFFGEGSRLTVL.

The J gene is TRBJ2-5, the V gene TRBV3-1 (or the pseudogene TRBV3-2), with TRBD2 matching 10 bases. Germline V gene sequence: CDR1 LGHDT, CDR2 YNNKEL (reference sequence). Trimming removed 3 bases from V and 5 bases from J; junction bases left unmatched: 9. The CDR3 is 16 amino acids. The DNA of the CDR3 is TGTGCCAGCAGCCAGCAAGCGGGGGGGCTGGGGGAGACCCAGTACTTC. Translating it yields CASSQQAGGLGETQYF.

V usage is TRBV15 and J usage is TRBJ2-2, with 14 bases lining up with TRBD2. V shed 5 bases and J 1 base; nucleotides not matched to a gene: 0. The germline gives CDR1 LNHNV, CDR2 YYDKDF (reference sequence). This CDR3 has 16 amino acids. CDR3 DNA sequence: TGTGCCACCAGCGGGACTAGCGGGGGGAACACCGGGGAGCTGTTTTTT. It is translated as CATSGTSGGNTGELFF.

The V and J genes are TRBV5-1 and TRBJ2-5; 8 bases are shared with TRBD2. V lost 4 bases and J lost 5; bases outside the gene matches: 10. Germline V gives CDR1 SGHRS, CDR2 YFSETQ. The CDR3 length is 15 residues. The CDR3 coding sequence is TGCGCCAGCAGCCCGGGGGGGCAGGTTCGGGAGACCCAGTACTTC. This codes for CASSPGGQVRETQYF.

This chain uses TRBV20-1 with TRBJ1-5; possibly TRBD1 for D (5 bases). V was cut by 3 bases and J by 3 bases, with 9 bases left in between. The CDR3 loop spans 13 amino acids. CDR1 and CDR2 (germline): DFQATT, SNEGSKA (reference sequence). CDR3 in DNA: TGCAGTGCTAGTGCGGGGGTCAATCAGCCCCAGCATTTT. Translation gives CSASAGVNQPQHF.

This clone appeared a single time. J is TRBJ1-5 and V is TRBV6-5; 9 bases fit TRBD1. V trimming: 4 bases; J trimming: 0 bases; junction bases outside the gene matches: 1. The length of the CDR3 is 15 residues. Germline V gene lookup returns CDR1 MNHEY and CDR2 SVGAGI. The CDR3 DNA sequence: TGTGCCAGCAGTTGGACAGGGGTTAGCAATCAGCCCCAGCATTTT. Its translation: CASSWTGVSNQPQHF.

The chain uses TRBV5-4 and TRBJ2-7, with 7 bases that match TRBD2. The CDR3 covers 15 residues. Germline CDR1 is SGHNT and CDR2 is YYREEE (reference sequence). The V and J ends lost 0 bases and 0 bases, in that order; junction bases with no gene match: 3. DNA for the CDR3: TGTGCCAGCAGCTTGGGGGGGGGACTCTCCTACGAGCAGTACTTC. Translated, it gives CASSLGGGLSYEQYF.

V usage is TRBV6-6 and J usage is TRBJ1-2; 8 positions agree with TRBD1. The germline gives CDR1 MNHNY, CDR2 SVGAGI (reference sequence). This CDR3 spans 12 amino acids. V lost 4 bases and J lost 8; bases outside the gene matches: 3. CDR3 sequence: CASSSTGAGYTF. The CDR3 nucleotides read TGTGCCAGCAGTTCGACAGGGGCCGGCTACACCTTC.

V is TRBV3-1 (or the pseudogene TRBV3-2) and J is TRBJ1-2; D possibly corresponds to TRBD1 (5 bases). The length of the CDR3 is 14 residues. Germline V lookup: CDR1 LGHDT, CDR2 YNNKEL (reference sequence). V was clipped by 1 base and J by 9 bases, with 15 bases between them. CDR3 in DNA: TGTGCCAGCAGCCAAGTTGGGGCAGTCAAGAGCTACACCTTC. It specifies CASSQVGAVKSYTF.

The chain joins TRBV2 to TRBJ1-4; D is uncertain. This CDR3 is built from 14 residues. Trimming cost V 4 bases and J 6 bases, with 12 bases left between them. Germline values: CDR1 SNHLY, CDR2 FYNNEI. CDR3 nucleotides: TGTGCCAGCAGTGGGGGAGGTGGAGATGAAAAACTGTTTTTT. Translating gives CASSGGGGDEKLFF.

This chain connects TRBV4-1 to TRBJ2-1; a weak D match, TRBD1 (6 bases). The length of the CDR3 is 16 residues. From germline, CDR1 is MGHRA and CDR2 YSYEKL. Deletions cut 1 base from V and 10 bases from J, with 20 bases between. The chain's CDR3 is CASSQVQGDGYGEQFF. The CDR3 nucleotides are TGCGCCAGCAGCCAAGTACAGGGTGACGGTTATGGGGAGCAGTTCTTC.

The V call is TRBV5-1, the J call TRBJ1-5; tentatively, D is TRBD1 (6 bases). CDR1 and CDR2 from the germline V gene are SGHRS and YFSETQ. V lost 4 bases and J 2 bases, leaving 16 bases between the germline ends. CDR3 length: 16 amino acids. The CDR3 DNA follows: TGCGCCAGCAGCCAATTTCCGACAGGCCGCAATCAGCCCCAGCATTTT. Encoded protein: CASSQFPTGRNQPQHF.

The V call is TRBV7-8, the J call TRBJ2-3, with 7 nucleotides matching TRBD2. The CDR3 has 19 residues. Looked up from germline, CDR1 is SGHVS and CDR2 is FQNEAQ. V shed 2 bases and J 6 bases; nucleotides not matched to a gene: 20. The CDR3 sequence is CASSLLFPGLKKEMDTQYF. The CDR3 DNA reads as TGTGCCAGCAGCTTACTATTCCCGGGACTAAAAAAAGAAATGGATACGCAGTATTTT.

This clone was observed once. The rearrangement joins TRBV6-1 to TRBJ1-2; D perhaps matches TRBD1 (6 bases). CDR1 and CDR2 (germline): MNHNS, SASEGT. The CDR3 length is 13 residues. V lost 2 bases and J lost 6, with 10 bases in between. In DNA form, the CDR3 reads TGTGCCAGCAGTGAAAGGGACATGGATGGCTACACCTTC. Translation gives CASSERDMDGYTF.

The V and J genes are TRBV3-1 (or the pseudogene TRBV3-2) and TRBJ2-4, with 7 bases matching TRBD1. CDR1 and CDR2 (germline): LGHDT, YNNKEL (reference sequence). V lost 1 base, J lost 0 bases, and 3 bases stayed unmatched. The CDR3 is 16 amino acids. The CDR3, as DNA: TGTGCCAGCAGCCAAGCCACAGGGGTAGCCAAAAACATTCAGTACTTC. Amino acid sequence: CASSQATGVAKNIQYF.